Below, 10 T cell receptor beta chains from the same sample are listed, as sequenced in a study of cytomegalovirus exposure and HLA in healthy donors. Amplification used 60 Vbeta primers and 13 Jbeta primers. Assay used: immunoSEQ multiplex PCR; TCRdb lists only in-frame clones, some missing. The sample lists 110,000 to 150,000 clones; around 79% were seen once. Sequenced sample: PBMCs. These receptors came from a male donor in good health and CMV-seronegative.

The J gene is TRBJ1-2, the V gene TRBV10-2; no reliable D call. Trimming removed 4 bases from V and 1 base from J, with 10 bases in between. This CDR3 region has 14 residues. CDR1 is WSHSY and CDR2 is SAAADI in the germline V gene. In DNA form, the CDR3 reads TGCGCCAGCAGTGCGAGTACGAGTAACTATGGCTACACCTTC. Protein sequence: CASSASTSNYGYTF.

As regards this clone: Mismatch with germline at one junction end may stem from a read error. The V and J genes are TRBV7-7 and TRBJ2-3, with TRBD2 matching 8 bases. There are 15 residues in the CDR3. Looked up from germline, CDR1 is SSHAT and CDR2 is FNYEAQ (reference sequence). The CDR3 bases are TGTGCTAGCAGCGGAGGCGGGAGGAGTGGAGATACGCAGTATTTT. This translates into CASSGGGRSGDTQYF. Drawing the rest from reference TRBV7-7 and TRBJ2-3, the complete variable domain is GAGVSQSPRYKVTKRGQDVTLRCDPISSHATLYWYQQALGQGPEFLTYFNYEAQPDKSGLPSDRFSAERPEGSISTLTIQRTEQRDSAMYRCASSGGGRSGDTQYFGPGTRLTVL.

V is TRBV5-1 and J is TRBJ2-1; perhaps TRBD1 as D (5 bases). The CDR3 has 20 residues. Germline V gene data show CDR1 as SGHRS and CDR2 as YFSETQ. Trimming removed 0 bases at V and 0 bases at J, with 22 bases between. CDR3 coding DNA: TGCGCCAGCAGCTTGGCCGAGTTGAGACGGACAAGGGGCTCCTACAATGAGCAGTTCTTC. Its protein product is CASSLAELRRTRGSYNEQFF.

The V and J genes are TRBV6-1 and TRBJ1-2; a possible D gene is TRBD1 (6 bases). The V gene lost 6 bases and the J gene lost 8 bases, with 19 bases spanning the gap. CDR1 MNHNS and CDR2 SASEGT come from the germline V gene. This CDR3 has 14 residues. CDR3: CASSPPGGGTGYTF. The CDR3 coding sequence is TGTGCCAGCAGCCCCCCGGGAGGGGGAACAGGCTACACCTTC.

The chain couples TRBV5-6 to TRBJ2-7; 9 bases map to TRBD2. Germline CDR1 and CDR2: SGHDT and YYEEEE. V was clipped by 2 bases and J by 6 bases; unmatched bases: 9. The CDR3 length is 15 residues. Here the CDR3 DNA reads TGTGCCAGCAGCTTCCCTGCGGGAGGGCTAGGCGAGCAGTACTTC. Its protein product is CASSFPAGGLGEQYF.

The CDR3 coding sequence is TGTGCCAGCAGTTTATACGCGGCCAGCGACGAGCAGTACTTC. Translation: CASSLYAASDEQYF. The rearrangement links TRBV27 to TRBJ2-7; D unclear. This CDR3 contains 14 residues. Trimming took off 1 base at V and 5 bases at J, with 12 bases between the two ends. The germline CDR1 and CDR2 sequences are MNHEY and SMNVEV (reference sequence).

The V and J genes are TRBV14 and TRBJ2-3, with a possible D match to TRBD1 (5 bases). Per germline, CDR1 SGHDN and CDR2 FVKESK. The CDR3 is 12 residues long. V lost 6 bases and J lost 6, with 10 bases in between. The CDR3 spells CASSRRVDTQYF. The CDR3 DNA sequence: TGTGCCAGCAGTCGCAGGGTGGATACGCAGTATTTT.

The chain carries TRBV7-9 and TRBJ2-1; D call uncertain. The CDR3 contains 16 residues. From germline, CDR1 is SEHNR and CDR2 FQNEAQ (reference sequence). V was trimmed by 1 base and J by 0 bases, leaving 10 bases between them. The CDR3 bases are TGTGCCAGCAGCTTAGGAAAGCCCGTCTCCTACAATGAGCAGTTCTTC. Translation: CASSLGKPVSYNEQFF. The full variable domain, its missing parts supplied by reference TRBV7-9 and TRBJ2-1, is DTGVSQNPRHKITKRGQNVTFRCDPISEHNRLYWYRQTLGQGPEFLTYFQNEAQLEKSRLLSDRFSAERPKGSFSTLEIQRTEQGDSAMYLCASSLGKPVSYNEQFFGPGTRLTVL.

A few counts support this clone. The junction departs from the called germline gene at one end, perhaps through a read error. J is TRBJ1-6 and V is TRBV14, with a weak D call TRBD1 (5 bases). CDR1 and CDR2 (germline): SGHDN, FVKESK. The CDR3 runs 14 residues. The CDR3 bases are TGTGCCAGCAGCAAAGACCTCGGGGGGTCACCCCTCCACTTT. Encoded protein: CASSKDLGGSPLHF.

The V gene is TRBV19, the J gene TRBJ1-5, with D possibly TRBD1 on 6 matching bases. CDR1 is LNHDA, CDR2 SQIVND, per germline (reference sequence). Trimming cost V 3 bases and J 5 bases, with 23 bases left between them. This CDR3 region has 18 residues. For the CDR3, the DNA is TGTGCCAGTAGTATTCGGTCTGGGGGCGTCGGGGGGCATCAGCCCCAGCATTTT. Translated: CASSIRSGGVGGHQPQHF.